Listed here are 18 T cell receptor beta chains from one sample, sequenced in a study of CD8 T cells in ankylosing spondylitis. TCRdb used MiXCR to reprocess the 5' RACE reads, holding one entry per CDR3 protein. This sample has about 400,000 distinct CDR3 sequences; 20% to 25% occur once, and the top ten carry 13%. Sample: blood, either unsorted or a sorted T cell fraction (not recorded which). Receptors originate from a male donor with ankylosing spondylitis or in good health (not recorded which).

Only a few counts were recorded for this clonotype. The V and J genes are TRBV3-1 and TRBJ1-2; TRBD1 agrees at 8 bases. The CDR3 totals 18 residues. Germline lookup yields CDR1 LGHDT and CDR2 YNNKEL (reference sequence). The V gene end was trimmed by 0 bases and the J gene end by 3 bases; junction bases not matched to a gene: 12. The CDR3 region is CASSQDREKTGEDYGYTF. The CDR3 bases are TGTGCCAGCAGCCAAGATCGGGAGAAGACAGGGGAGGACTATGGCTACACCTTC.

This clonotype was observed a few times. This sequence joins TRBV5-1 and TRBJ2-1; 14 bases agree with TRBD2. The CDR3 spans 17 residues. Unmatched junction bases numbered 5, after V lost 0 bases and J lost 6 bases. CDR1 is SGHRS and CDR2 is YFSETQ in the germline V gene. In DNA form, the CDR3 reads TGCGCCAGCAGCTTGGGACTAGCGGGGGGGCCGAGCAATGAGCAGTTCTTC. Its protein is CASSLGLAGGPSNEQFF.

The rearrangement links TRBV7-9 to TRBJ2-1; TRBD2 aligns across 9 bases. Germline V lookup: CDR1 SEHNR, CDR2 FQNEAQ (reference sequence). CDR3 length: 14 amino acids. V shed 6 bases and J 8 bases; nucleotides not matched to a gene: 8. CDR3 region: CASSGAGGLDEQFF. The CDR3 nucleotides are TGTGCCAGCAGTGGCGCGGGGGGGTTGGATGAGCAGTTCTTC.

The chain joins TRBV12-3 or TRBV12-4 to TRBJ1-1; D possibly corresponds to TRBD1 (6 bases). V was trimmed by 3 bases and J by 6 bases, leaving 14 bases between them. This CDR3 is built from 14 residues. The CDR3 nucleotides read TGTGCCAGCAGTTTTGAGGGGGGCATAGCTGAAGCTTTCTTT. It is translated as CASSFEGGIAEAFF.

The gene calls are TRBV20-1 and TRBJ2-7; D uncertain. This CDR3 spans 13 amino acids. The germline CDR1 and CDR2 sequences are DFQATT and SNEGSKA (reference sequence). Trimming removed 0 bases at V and 3 bases at J, with 9 bases between. The DNA for the CDR3 is TGCAGTGCTAGAGATTTAGGGAACTACGAGCAGTACTTC. This codes for CSARDLGNYEQYF.

This clonotype has just a few counts. The chain is built from TRBV29-1 and TRBJ2-3; D possibly matches TRBD1 or TRBD2 (7 bases each). CDR3 length equals 13 residues. Trimming left V 6 bases short and J 3 bases short, with 13 bases between. Germline loops: CDR1 SQVTM, CDR2 ANQGSEA. The CDR3 here is CSVWQGGTDTQYF. CDR3 sequence (DNA): TGCAGCGTGTGGCAGGGGGGGACAGATACGCAGTATTTT.

J is TRBJ1-1 and V is TRBV6-1, with 9 bases lining up with TRBD1. V was clipped by 2 bases and J by 1 base; unmatched bases: 2. The germline gives CDR1 MNHNS, CDR2 SASEGT. CDR3 length equals 15 residues. CDR3 residues: CASSELGQGNTEAFF. The CDR3 nucleotides read TGTGCCAGCAGTGAATTGGGACAGGGGAACACTGAAGCTTTCTTT.

The J gene is TRBJ2-3, the V gene TRBV29-1; 7 bases line up with TRBD1. The CDR3 is made up of 15 amino acids. Germline V CDR1 and CDR2: SQVTM, ANQGSEA. V lost 1 base, J lost 2 bases, and 6 bases stayed unmatched. CDR3 sequence reads: CSVEGDSPFTDTQYF. CDR3 DNA sequence: TGCAGCGTTGAAGGGGACAGCCCCTTCACAGATACGCAGTATTTT.

The chain joins TRBV5-6 to TRBJ2-7, with 10 positions matching TRBD1. Trimming took 6 bases from V and 5 from J; bases not matched to a gene: 17. The germline V gene has CDR1 SGHDT and CDR2 YYEEEE. The CDR3 sequence is 17 residues long. The CDR3 loop is CASTALQTGTGEHEQYF. The DNA for the CDR3 is TGTGCCAGCACCGCCTTACAAACCGGGACAGGGGAACACGAGCAGTACTTC.

The DNA for the CDR3 is TGTGCCAGCAGCCCCTGGGGGACGGAGAGCTCCTACGAGCAGTACTTC. Protein product: CASSPWGTESSYEQYF. The genes are TRBV7-9 and TRBJ2-7, with D perhaps given as TRBD1 or TRBD2 (5 bases each). The germline V gene encodes CDR1 SEHNR and CDR2 FQNEAQ (reference sequence). The CDR3 extends over 16 amino acids. The V end lost 5 bases, the J end lost 0 bases, and 17 bases lay between the germline ends.

This chain connects TRBV5-1 to TRBJ2-2; no reliable D call. Germline V gene data show CDR1 as SGHRS and CDR2 as YFSETQ. There are 17 residues in the CDR3. Trimming left V 3 bases short and J 0 bases short, with 15 bases between. Here the CDR3 reads CASSYVGSMTNTGELFF. The CDR3 DNA reads TGCGCCAGCAGCTACGTGGGAAGCATGACGAACACCGGGGAGCTGTTTTTT.

V is TRBV7-6 and J is TRBJ2-5, with TRBD2 identical over 11 bases. CDR3 length: 16 residues. V shed 4 bases and J 0 bases; nucleotides not matched to a gene: 4. Germline values: CDR1 SGHVS, CDR2 FNYEAQ. The CDR3 DNA reads as TGTGCCAGCAGCTGGCCTAGCGGGGGGAACCAAGAGACCCAGTACTTC. Translated: CASSWPSGGNQETQYF. The full variable domain, rest sourced from reference TRBV7-6 and TRBJ2-5, is GAGVSQSPRYKVTKRGQDVALRCDPISGHVSLYWYRQALGQGPEFLTYFNYEAQQDKSGLPNDRFSAERPEGSISTLTIQRTEQRDSAMYRCASSWPSGGNQETQYFGPGTRLLVL.

This clonotype turned up a few times. The chain's CDR3 is CASSPVPWTGRNTGELFF. The DNA of the CDR3 is TGTGCCAGCAGTCCCGTTCCCTGGACAGGCCGGAACACCGGGGAGCTGTTTTTT. V gene TRBV12-3 or TRBV12-4 combines with J gene TRBJ2-2, with 7 bases lining up with TRBD1. The CDR3 is 18 residues long. J was trimmed by 1 base and V by 5 bases; bases with no gene match: 13.

The rearrangement joins TRBV2 to TRBJ2-1; D possibly matches TRBD1 or TRBD2 (5 bases each). This CDR3 is built from 15 residues. The V and J ends lost 5 bases and 3 bases respectively, with 14 bases between them. CDR1 SNHLY and CDR2 FYNNEI come from the germline V gene. The CDR3 sequence is CASSTEGRDYNEQFF. For the CDR3, the DNA is TGTGCCAGCAGTACCGAGGGACGGGACTACAATGAGCAGTTCTTC.

The V gene is TRBV11-3, the J gene TRBJ2-1; TRBD1 matches 8 bases. V was pared by 1 base and J by 9 bases, with 2 bases of the junction left unmatched. CDR3 length equals 13 residues. From germline, CDR1 is SGHNT and CDR2 YENEEA. The CDR3 region is CASSLGQGTEQFF. The CDR3 DNA reads TGTGCCAGCAGCTTAGGACAGGGGACTGAGCAGTTCTTC. The full variable domain, its missing parts supplied by reference TRBV11-3 and TRBJ2-1, is EAGVVQSPRYKIIEKKQPVAFWCNPISGHNTLYWYLQNLGQGPELLIRYENEEAVDDSQLPKDRFSAERLKGVDSTLKIQPAELGDSAVYLCASSLGQGTEQFFGPGTRLTVL.

V usage is TRBV2 and J usage is TRBJ2-1, with TRBD2 identical over 12 bases. V lost 6 bases to trimming and J lost 13 bases; unmatched junction nucleotides: 4. CDR1 is SNHLY, CDR2 FYNNEI, per germline. The CDR3 spans 12 residues. The CDR3 DNA sequence: TGTGCCAGCAGGCTAGCGGGGGGGCACCAGTTCTTC. It yields the protein CASRLAGGHQFF.

In its sample, this clonotype was seen many times. The V gene is TRBV6-1, the J gene TRBJ1-1, with D tentatively TRBD1 (5 bases). CDR1 is MNHNS and CDR2 is SASEGT in the germline V gene. Trimming removed 6 bases from V and 1 base from J, with 9 bases in between. The CDR3 consists of 13 residues. For the CDR3, the DNA is TGTGCCAGCAGCGGGACTGAGAACACTGAAGCTTTCTTT. Amino acids: CASSGTENTEAFF.

The V and J genes are TRBV20-1 and TRBJ2-2, with 11 bases identical to TRBD2. V trimming: 2 bases; J trimming: 1 base; junction bases outside the gene matches: 3. Germline V lookup: CDR1 DFQATT, CDR2 SNEGSKA (reference sequence). This CDR3 spans 16 amino acids. The CDR3 bases are TGCAGTGCTAGATTAGCGGGGGGGTTGAACACCGGGGAGCTGTTTTTT. Translating it yields CSARLAGGLNTGELFF.